This T cell receptor (beta chain) is drawn from a study of regulatory T cells in long-lasting Graves disease. CDR3 length equals 14 residues. V lost 6 bases to trimming and J lost 5 bases; unmatched junction nucleotides: 1. The germline V gene encodes CDR1 KGHSH and CDR2 LQKENI. Libraries of TCR beta came from iRepertoire HTBI primers plus Arm-PCR of CDR3 regions. TCRdb itself ran the multiplex PCR reads through MiXCR, one entry per CDR3 protein. The sample holds about 350,000 distinct CDR3 sequences; around 17% are singletons and the top ten take approximately 30%. Time point defined: newly diagnosed GD, antithyroid drugs for less than 3 months. PBMCs provided the RNA from which the TCR library was made. The peripheral blood volume drawn was 7.5 to 9.5 milliliters, and it was collected into EDTA tubes. Separately, the same data were catalogued under a study of T cells in Graves' hyperthyroidism and ophthalmopathy. This second study says: An initial round of RT-PCR targeting the TCR CDR3 relied on the HTBI primer set. Researchers found most expanded thyroid clonotypes above 0.001 in blood as well.

This sample comprised peripheral blood mononuclear cells (PBMCs), obtained at new diagnosis, from a patient treated with antithyroid drugs. The sequence derives from a man aged 40-55 years with Graves disease. The chain is built from TRBV18 and TRBJ2-3; 14 nucleotides align to TRBD2. CDR3 protein: CASSGTSGGDTQYF. The CDR3 DNA reads as TGTGCCAGCTCGGGGACTAGCGGGGGAGATACGCAGTATTTT.